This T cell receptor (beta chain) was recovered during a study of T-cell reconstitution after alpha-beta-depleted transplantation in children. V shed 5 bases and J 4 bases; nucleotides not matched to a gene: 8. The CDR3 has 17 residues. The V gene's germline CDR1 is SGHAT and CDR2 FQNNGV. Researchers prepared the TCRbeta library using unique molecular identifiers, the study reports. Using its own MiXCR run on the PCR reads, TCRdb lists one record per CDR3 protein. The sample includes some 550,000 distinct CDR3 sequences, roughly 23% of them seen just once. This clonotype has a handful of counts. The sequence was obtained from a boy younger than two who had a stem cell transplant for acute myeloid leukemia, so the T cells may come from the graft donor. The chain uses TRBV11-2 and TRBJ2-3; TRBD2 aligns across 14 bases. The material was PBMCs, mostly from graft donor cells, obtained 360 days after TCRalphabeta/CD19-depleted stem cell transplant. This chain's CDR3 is CASSPGLAGALPDTQYF. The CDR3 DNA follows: TGTGCCAGCAGCCCGGGACTAGCGGGGGCCCTCCCAGATACGCAGTATTTT. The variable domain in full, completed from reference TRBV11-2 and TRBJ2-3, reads EAGVAQSPRYKIIEKRQSVAFWCNPISGHATLYWYQQILGQGPKLLIQFQNNGVVDDSQLPKDRFSAERLKGVDSTLKIQPAKLEDSAVYLCASSPGLAGALPDTQYFGPGTRLTVL.